These 18 T cell receptor beta chains originate from one sample sequenced in a study of regulatory T cells in long-lasting Graves disease. Building the TCR beta libraries relied on iRepertoire HTBI primers, and CDR3 regions underwent Arm-PCR. TCRdb used MiXCR to reprocess the multiplex PCR reads, holding one entry per CDR3 protein. The sample holds 420,000 or so distinct CDR3 sequences, roughly 17% seen once. The time point was: newly diagnosed GD, antithyroid drugs for less than 3 months. The authors made the TCR library using RNA they extracted from PBMCs. The sample was also reused in another study, on T cells in Graves' hyperthyroidism and ophthalmopathy.

The source material was peripheral blood mononuclear cells (PBMCs), sampled at new diagnosis, from a patient treated with antithyroid drugs. All receptors derive from a woman under 30 with Graves disease.

V gene TRBV12-3 or TRBV12-4 combines with J gene TRBJ2-5, with TRBD2 matching over 13 bases. V lost 5 bases, J lost 5 bases, and 8 bases stayed unmatched. The CDR3 runs to 16 residues. The CDR3, as DNA: TGTGCCAGCAGTCCCCGGACTAGCGGGAGCCTGGAGACCCAGTACTTC. Translated, it gives CASSPRTSGSLETQYF.

The sample holds many counts of this clonotype. DNA for the CDR3: TGTGCCAGCAGCTTAGGAGTGAGAGATACGCAGTATTTT. Residues: CASSLGVRDTQYF. J is TRBJ2-3 and V is TRBV7-2, with D uncertain. V gave up 1 base and J gave up 5 bases, with 7 bases separating them. This CDR3 contains 13 residues. CDR1 is SGHTA and CDR2 is FQGNSA in the germline V gene.

This clonotype was found many times. The chain employs TRBV20-1 and TRBJ2-3, with a possible D match to TRBD2 (5 bases). Germline-derived CDR1 and CDR2 are DFQATT and SNEGSKA (reference sequence). This CDR3 region has 13 residues. V lost 6 bases and J 1 base, leaving 11 bases between the germline ends. As DNA, the CDR3 is TGCAGTGCCGTAGCCGGGGGCACAGATACGCAGTATTTT. Residues: CSAVAGGTDTQYF.

This clonotype appeared many times. The chain links TRBV29-1 to TRBJ1-2; D uncertain. From germline, CDR1 is SQVTM and CDR2 ANQGSEA. The CDR3 totals 11 residues. The V and J ends lost 3 bases and 8 bases respectively, with 10 bases between them. The CDR3 DNA follows: TGCAGCGTTGATTTGGGAGGAGGCTACACCTTC. Translated, it gives CSVDLGGGYTF.

The chain joins TRBV7-6 to TRBJ2-7; possibly TRBD2 for D (5 bases). The CDR3 has 15 amino acids. Trimming removed 1 base from V and 3 bases from J, with 13 bases in between. Germline lookup yields CDR1 SGHVS and CDR2 FNYEAQ. For the CDR3, the DNA is TGTGCCAGCAGCTTAGAAGCGGAAGAATTCTACGAGCAGTACTTC. Protein product: CASSLEAEEFYEQYF.

This chain joins TRBV28 and TRBJ1-2; 9 nucleotides match TRBD1. The junction had 7 bases not matched to a gene; V was cut back by 7 bases and J by 4 bases. This CDR3 comprises 14 residues. Germline V gives CDR1 MDHEN, CDR2 SYDVKM. Here the CDR3 DNA reads TGTGCCAGCAACCGGGACAGGGTGACCTATGGCTACACCTTC. This gives the protein CASNRDRVTYGYTF.

This clonotype was detected many times. This chain joins TRBV12-3 or TRBV12-4 and TRBJ2-1; D is perhaps TRBD1 (5 bases). The CDR3 is made up of 15 amino acids. V lost 7 bases to trimming and J lost 7 bases, with 20 bases between them. CDR3 in amino acids: CASIKGGQGKNEQFF. CDR3 sequence (DNA): TGTGCCAGCATCAAAGGTGGGCAGGGTAAGAATGAGCAGTTCTTC.

This clonotype appeared a few times. The V and J genes are TRBV19 and TRBJ2-3; weak D call: TRBD1 (6 bases). The V end lost 3 bases, the J end lost 8 bases, and 15 bases lay between the germline ends. The CDR3 sequence is 14 residues long. CDR1 is LNHDA, CDR2 SQIVND, per germline (reference sequence). The CDR3 sequence: CASSIGGGGATQYF. CDR3 in DNA: TGTGCCAGTAGTATTGGGGGCGGAGGAGCTACGCAGTATTTT.

This clonotype has ten or more counts. The V call is TRBV6-1, the J call TRBJ1-2, with D hard to call. This CDR3 spans 13 amino acids. Trimming cost V 2 bases and J 1 base, with 5 bases left between them. CDR1 MNHNS and CDR2 SASEGT come from the germline V gene. In DNA form, the CDR3 reads TGTGCCAGCAGTGAAAGTAGTAACTATGGCTACACCTTC. Its protein is CASSESSNYGYTF.

This clonotype was seen only a few times. V usage is TRBV5-1 and J usage is TRBJ1-2, with unresolved D. Between the trimmed V and J ends, which lost 4 bases and 2 bases, there was a span of 12 bases. The CDR3 covers 14 residues. Germline CDR1 is SGHRS and CDR2 is YFSETQ. CDR3 nucleotide sequence: TGCGCCAGCAGCACAAATTGGGGAAACTATGGCTACACCTTC. Translated, it gives CASSTNWGNYGYTF.

This clonotype has at least ten counts. The rearrangement joins TRBV20-1 to TRBJ2-7, with 8 bases matching TRBD1. CDR3 length: 12 amino acids. Germline assignment: CDR1 DFQATT and CDR2 SNEGSKA (reference sequence). V shed 4 bases, J shed 2 bases, and the junction held 1 base outside the gene matches. Here the CDR3 reads CSAKTGAYEQYF. The CDR3 nucleotides read TGCAGTGCTAAGACAGGGGCCTACGAGCAGTACTTC.

In its sample, this clonotype was seen many times. V usage is TRBV12-3 or TRBV12-4 and J usage is TRBJ2-7; 14 nucleotides agree with TRBD2. This CDR3 comprises 19 residues. Germline trimming cut 2 bases from V and 4 bases from J; bases unmatched to any gene: 13. The CDR3 region has the DNA TGTGCCAGCAGTTTAAAGTGGTCGGGGGGACTAGCGGGAGCGTACGAGCAGTACTTC. Translation: CASSLKWSGGLAGAYEQYF.

This clonotype was seen many times. This chain uses TRBV14 with TRBJ2-1, with TRBD2 matching over 8 bases. Looked up from germline, CDR1 is SGHDN and CDR2 is FVKESK. V lost 1 base and J lost 10; bases outside the gene matches: 3. The CDR3 sequence is 13 residues long. CDR3 DNA sequence: TGTGCCAGCAGCCAAGTAGCGGGGCGCGAGCAGTTCTTC. Translating gives CASSQVAGREQFF.

This rearrangement joins TRBV6-2 or TRBV6-3 to TRBJ2-3; no clear D. CDR3 length: 15 amino acids. Trimming took 1 base from V and 2 from J, leaving 10 bases between them. Germline V lookup: CDR1 MNHEY, CDR2 SVGEGT. The chain's CDR3 is CASSYFRDVTDTQYF. The CDR3 bases are TGTGCCAGCAGTTACTTTAGGGATGTCACAGATACGCAGTATTTT.

V and J are TRBV27 and TRBJ1-2; 9 bases map to TRBD1. Germline V gives CDR1 MNHEY, CDR2 SMNVEV (reference sequence). The CDR3 is made up of 14 amino acids. The junction had 8 bases not matched to a gene; V was cut back by 4 bases and J by 8 bases. The CDR3, as DNA: TGTGCCAGCAGTTCCCCGGACAGGGGTGGAGGCTACACCTTC. Protein: CASSSPDRGGGYTF.

This clonotype was detected a few times. This may be a read error: a much more frequent sequence differs by one nucleotide. The chain joins TRBV2 to TRBJ2-7; TRBD2 matches at 7 bases. This CDR3 has 13 amino acids. Germline V lookup: CDR1 SNHLY, CDR2 FYNNEI. CDR3 protein: CASGNLAAYGQYF. The CDR3 DNA sequence: TGTGCCAGCGGCAATCTAGCGGCTTACGGGCAGTACTTC.

This clonotype was counted at least ten times. V gene TRBV3-1 combines with J gene TRBJ1-5; D gene unclear. The CDR3 is 14 amino acids. Germline values: CDR1 LGHDT, CDR2 YNNKEL (reference sequence). Trimming removed 0 bases at V and 0 bases at J, with 3 bases between. DNA for the CDR3: TGTGCCAGCAGCCAAGAAGGTAGCAATCAGCCCCAGCATTTT. It encodes CASSQEGSNQPQHF.

This sequence joins TRBV4-3 and TRBJ2-3; D may be TRBD1 or TRBD2 (6 bases each). CDR3 size: 16 residues. V was trimmed by 0 bases and J by 4 bases, leaving 14 bases between them. Germline-derived CDR1 and CDR2 are LGHNA and YSLEER. CDR3 region: CASSQDGGSKADTQYF. CDR3 DNA sequence: TGCGCCAGCAGCCAAGACGGGGGCAGTAAGGCAGATACGCAGTATTTT.